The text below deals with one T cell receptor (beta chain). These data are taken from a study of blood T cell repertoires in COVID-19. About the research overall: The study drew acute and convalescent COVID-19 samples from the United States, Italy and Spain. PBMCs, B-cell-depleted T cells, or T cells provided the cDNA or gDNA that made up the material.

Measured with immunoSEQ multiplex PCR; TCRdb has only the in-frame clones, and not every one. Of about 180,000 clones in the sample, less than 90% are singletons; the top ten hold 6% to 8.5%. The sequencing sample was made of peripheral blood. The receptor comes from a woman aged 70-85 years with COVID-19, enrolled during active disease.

The DNA of the CDR3 is TGCGCCAGCAGTGAACAACAGGGGTACAATGAGCAGTTCTTC. Translated: CASSEQQGYNEQFF. The rearrangement joins TRBV10-1 to TRBJ2-1, with 7 nucleotides matching TRBD1. V was pared by 3 bases and J by 4 bases, with 3 bases of the junction left unmatched. Per germline, CDR1 WNHNN and CDR2 SYGVQD (reference sequence). The CDR3 consists of 14 residues.